This entry lists 31 T cell receptor beta chains sequenced from one sample in a study of beta chain features in type 1 diabetes (dated by TCRdb to the late 2010s). Study-wide conclusions, independent of this receptor: Type 1 diabetes patients showed a moderate but significant shortening of TCRB CDR3 length in all four CD4+ subsets.

These receptors' antigens are unknown. Library method: the immunoSEQ multiplex PCR assay. The entire isolated RNA was reverse transcribed using the High Capacity cDNA Reverse Transcription Kit, and thus expressed TCRB transcripts were sequenced. Not all clones reach the TCRdb copy of this immuneACCESS table, which keeps in-frame sequences only. Checked studies attribute under half of the gap to unresolved V genes and leave the rest unexplained. The table for this sample lists around 110,000 clones; around 17% of them were counted only once. The leading ten clones occupy 2% to 3% of the sample. Sequenced: central memory CD4+ T cells from blood. The receptors were sampled from a man in his thirties or forties with type 1 diabetes.

This clone appeared a few times. The CDR3 sequence is CASSRTSGGYEQYF. CDR3 DNA: TGTGCCAGCAGTCGGACTAGCGGGGGCTACGAGCAGTACTTC. The chain recombines TRBV7-2 with TRBJ2-7, with TRBD2 identical over 13 bases. Losses at the gene ends were 6 bases for V and 3 bases for J; bases not matched to a gene: 2. The germline V gene has CDR1 SGHTA and CDR2 FQGNSA. The CDR3 has 14 amino acids.

The chain links TRBV9 to TRBJ2-3; 9 nucleotides line up with TRBD2. Germline CDR1 reads SGDLS; CDR2 reads YYNGEE. The V gene end was trimmed by 2 bases and the J gene end by 3 bases; junction bases not matched to a gene: 10. The CDR3 contains 17 residues. The CDR3 reads CASSVGGGAGRTDTQYF. The DNA for the CDR3 is TGTGCCAGCAGCGTTGGCGGGGGGGCCGGTAGAACAGATACGCAGTATTTT.

This clone was observed a handful of times. The chain recombines TRBV19 with TRBJ2-3, with 7 bases lining up with TRBD1. With V trimmed by 5 bases and J by 0 bases, 5 bases remained unmatched. The length of the CDR3 is 15 residues. Per the germline V gene, CDR1 is LNHDA and CDR2 is SQIVND (reference sequence). The CDR3 reads CASSPGTVSTDTQYF. CDR3 nucleotides: TGTGCCAGTAGTCCCGGGACAGTTAGCACAGATACGCAGTATTTT.

This clone was observed many times. The chain recombines TRBV5-4 with TRBJ1-6; D call uncertain. The CDR3 runs 16 residues. Germline loops: CDR1 SGHNT, CDR2 YYREEE (reference sequence). Trimming stripped 0 bases from V and 9 bases from J, with 16 bases between. The CDR3 region has the DNA TGTGCCAGCAGCTTGGATGGACGCGGTCTAAGTTCACCCCTCCACTTT. Protein: CASSLDGRGLSSPLHF.

This clone was seen more than once but under ten times. Mismatch with germline at one junction end may stem from a read error. V usage is TRBV5-5 and J usage is TRBJ2-3; no clear D gene. The CDR3 loop spans 11 amino acids. Germline V lookup: CDR1 SGHKS, CDR2 YYEKEE (reference sequence). DNA of the CDR3: TGCGCCAGCAGCAACACAGATACGCAGTATTTT. This gives the protein CASSNTDTQYF. Using reference TRBV5-5 and TRBJ2-3 for the parts outside the CDR3, the full variable domain is DAGVTQSPTHLIKTRGQQVTLRCSPISGHKSVSWYQQVLGQGPQFIFQYYEKEERGRGNFPDRFSARQFPNYSSELNVNALLLGDSALYLCASSNTDTQYFGPGTRLTVL.

The table lists this clone with many counts. This chain joins TRBV7-6 and TRBJ2-3; the match to TRBD2 covers 11 bases. The CDR3 is 16 residues long. With 4 bases clipped from V and 3 bases from J, the junction kept 6 bases outside the gene matches. CDR1 and CDR2 from the germline V gene are SGHVS and FNYEAQ. CDR3 sequence reads: CASSYAGTSGTDTQYF. The CDR3, as DNA: TGTGCCAGCAGCTATGCCGGGACTAGCGGTACAGATACGCAGTATTTT.

The chain employs TRBV4-2 and TRBJ2-1; D tentatively reads TRBD1 or TRBD2 (6 bases each). Per the germline V gene, CDR1 is LGHNA and CDR2 is YNFKEQ. The CDR3 is 13 amino acids. V lost 5 bases and J lost 13, with 18 bases in between. This CDR3 is CASSDQGGSGQFF. Written as DNA, the CDR3 is TGTGCCAGCAGCGACCAAGGGGGGTCCGGACAGTTCTTC.

This clone was recorded a few times. This CDR3 is CASIPGRSYEQYF. The CDR3 nucleotides read TGTGCCAGCATCCCTGGTAGGTCCTACGAGCAGTACTTC. The rearrangement links TRBV27 to TRBJ2-7; D uncertain. V was trimmed by 7 bases and J by 1 base, leaving 11 bases between them. The CDR3 has 13 residues. Germline V lookup: CDR1 MNHEY, CDR2 SMNVEV (reference sequence).

This clone was detected only a few times. V usage is TRBV5-1 and J usage is TRBJ2-7; 7 positions agree with TRBD1. Germline lookup yields CDR1 SGHRS and CDR2 YFSETQ. This CDR3 has 17 amino acids. The ends lost 0 bases at V and 0 bases at J; junction bases unmatched: 9. The CDR3 protein is CASSLGTGVTSSYEQYF. Here the CDR3 DNA reads TGCGCCAGCAGCTTGGGGACAGGAGTAACCAGCTCCTACGAGCAGTACTTC.

This clone turned up a few times. The chain joins TRBV7-9 to TRBJ1-1, with TRBD1 identical over 7 bases. V shed 0 bases, J shed 4 bases, and the junction held 2 bases outside the gene matches. The CDR3 length is 14 residues. Per germline, CDR1 SEHNR and CDR2 FQNEAQ (reference sequence). CDR3 sequence: CASSLAQGGTEAFF. The CDR3 coding sequence is TGTGCCAGCAGCTTAGCTCAGGGGGGCACTGAAGCTTTCTTT.

The V and J genes are TRBV6-5 and TRBJ2-3; D is ambiguous. Germline assignment: CDR1 MNHEY and CDR2 SVGAGI. This CDR3 is 11 amino acids long. Trimming removed 8 bases from V and 4 bases from J, with 7 bases in between. As DNA, the CDR3 is TGTGCCAGCGGTCAGTCAGATACGCAGTATTTT. Protein: CASGQSDTQYF.

This clone turned up a few times. The chain carries TRBV18 and TRBJ1-5; 7 bases line up with TRBD1. The length of the CDR3 is 15 residues. With 5 bases clipped from V and 0 bases from J, the junction kept 4 bases outside the gene matches. From germline, CDR1 is KGHSH and CDR2 LQKENI. DNA for the CDR3: TGTGCCAGCTCAGGGGGACAGTATAGCAATCAGCCCCAGCATTTT. The encoded protein is CASSGGQYSNQPQHF.

This clone turned up a few times. V gene TRBV29-1 combines with J gene TRBJ2-7; 7 nucleotides line up with TRBD1. There are 15 residues in the CDR3. Germline V gene sequence: CDR1 SQVTM, CDR2 ANQGSEA. The ends lost 6 bases at V and 7 bases at J; junction bases unmatched: 18. The DNA for the CDR3 is TGCAGCGTAGATAATCCGACAGGGCACTCCTGGGAGCAGTACTTC. Its protein product is CSVDNPTGHSWEQYF.

The V call is TRBV29-1, the J call TRBJ1-2; 9 bases map to TRBD1. This CDR3 spans 11 amino acids. The germline V gene has CDR1 SQVTM and CDR2 ANQGSEA. This chain's CDR3 is CVTGGNYGYTF. CDR3 nucleotides: TGCGTAACAGGGGGCAACTATGGCTACACCTTC.

The genes are TRBV29-1 and TRBJ1-1, with 10 positions matching TRBD1. The CDR3 runs to 14 residues. J was trimmed by 5 bases and V by 6 bases; bases with no gene match: 9. Germline V CDR1 and CDR2: SQVTM, ANQGSEA. CDR3 protein: CSVLFRTGGTEAFF. In DNA, the CDR3 is TGCAGCGTCCTATTCAGGACAGGGGGAACTGAAGCTTTCTTT.

Only a few counts were recorded for this clone. The rearrangement joins TRBV29-1 to TRBJ2-4; maybe TRBD1 (5 bases). CDR3 length equals 13 residues. The germline CDR1 and CDR2 sequences are SQVTM and ANQGSEA. V lost 6 bases to trimming and J lost 5 bases, with 14 bases between them. In nucleotides, the CDR3 is TGCAGCGTGATGGGGCAGGCTCAAAACATTCAGTACTTC. It is translated as CSVMGQAQNIQYF.

The chain employs TRBV10-3 and TRBJ1-4; possibly TRBD1 for D (6 bases). The germline V and J ends were trimmed by 4 bases and 0 bases, with 12 bases remaining between them. CDR1 and CDR2 from the germline V gene are ENHRY and SYGVKD. This CDR3 spans 16 amino acids. This CDR3 is CAISAQGPATNEKLFF. The CDR3 DNA follows: TGTGCCATCAGTGCACAGGGCCCTGCAACTAATGAAAAACTGTTTTTT.

This clone was detected a few times. This chain connects TRBV4-2 to TRBJ2-7, with 7 bases aligning to TRBD2. Trimming at V came to 3 bases and at J to 4 bases, leaving 12 bases not matched to a gene. Germline V lookup: CDR1 LGHNA, CDR2 YNFKEQ. The length of the CDR3 is 16 residues. The CDR3 protein is CASSQFASGVQYEQYF. CDR3 bases: TGTGCCAGCAGCCAGTTCGCTAGCGGAGTCCAGTACGAGCAGTACTTC.

This clone occurred a few times. The chain uses TRBV6-6 and TRBJ2-5; 9 bases are shared with TRBD1. J was trimmed by 5 bases and V by 6 bases; bases with no gene match: 7. The germline gives CDR1 MNHNY, CDR2 SVGAGI (reference sequence). The CDR3 has 14 amino acids. CDR3 DNA sequence: TGTGCCAGCAGCAGGACAGGGGCGAAGGAGACCCAGTACTTC. Translating it yields CASSRTGAKETQYF.

This sequence joins TRBV21-1 and TRBJ1-1; TRBD1, the table's D call, was not compared with the DNA. TRBV21-1 is a known pseudogene. The length of the CDR3 is 12 residues. CDR3 sequence reads: CASSKTGGEAFF. The CDR3 DNA reads as TGTGCCAGCAGCAAGACAGGGGGAGAAGCTTTCTTT.

The gene calls are TRBV27 and TRBJ1-6; D call uncertain. Germline loops: CDR1 MNHEY, CDR2 SMNVEV (reference sequence). This CDR3 is 13 amino acids long. Trimming removed 5 bases from V and 10 bases from J, with 12 bases in between. CDR3 bases: TGTGCCAGCAGTCGCGAAGCCGACTCACCCCTCCACTTT. Translated: CASSREADSPLHF.

This clone has only a few counts. The CDR3 DNA reads TGTGCCAGCAGCAAGACAGGGACCATGAACACTGAAGCTTTCTTT. Encoded protein: CASSKTGTMNTEAFF. The gene calls are TRBV5-4 and TRBJ1-1, with TRBD1 matching over 7 bases. The CDR3 consists of 15 residues. The germline CDR1 and CDR2 sequences are SGHNT and YYREEE (reference sequence). Trimming took 4 bases from V and 0 from J; bases not matched to a gene: 6.

This clone was seen a handful of times. J is TRBJ2-1 and V is TRBV12-5; 9 nucleotides agree with TRBD2. V was clipped by 1 base and J by 9 bases; unmatched bases: 7. This CDR3 is built from 15 residues. CDR1 is LGHNT and CDR2 is FRNRAP in the germline V gene. In DNA, the CDR3 is TGTGCTAGTGGTTTGGGGCTAGCGGGGAGTATTGAGCAGTTCTTC. Encoded protein: CASGLGLAGSIEQFF.

This clone was picked up a small number of times. The CDR3 spells CASSVGPGTGAPLHF. CDR3 coding DNA: TGTGCCAGCAGCGTAGGACCCGGGACAGGGGCACCCCTCCACTTT. The chain is built from TRBV9 and TRBJ1-6, with 10 bases fitting TRBD1. CDR3 length: 15 amino acids. V was clipped by 0 bases and J by 11 bases; unmatched bases: 5. Germline CDR1 is SGDLS and CDR2 is YYNGEE. The entire variable domain, with the rest obtained from reference TRBV9 and TRBJ1-6, is as follows: DSGVTQTPKHLITATGQRVTLRCSPRSGDLSVYWYQQSLDQGLQFLIQYYNGEERAKGNILERFSAQQFPDLHSELNLSSLELGDSALYFCASSVGPGTGAPLHFGNGTRLTVT.

This rearrangement joins TRBV7-9 to TRBJ1-2; TRBD1 agrees at 9 bases. Germline V gene lookup returns CDR1 SEHNR and CDR2 FQNEAQ (reference sequence). The V segment lost 8 bases and the J segment 8 bases; nucleotides outside the gene matches: 9. The CDR3 contains 13 residues. CDR3 DNA: TGTGCCAGCGCCGGGACAGGGCCTTCGGGCTACACCTTC. This gives the protein CASAGTGPSGYTF.

The chain carries TRBV30 and TRBJ2-4, with D perhaps matching TRBD2 (7 bases). The germline gives CDR1 GTSNPN, CDR2 SVGIG (reference sequence). The CDR3 has 17 residues. Trimming took off 1 base at V and 0 bases at J, with 16 bases between the two ends. CDR3 sequence (DNA): TGTGCCTGGAGTGCCCCATGGGGGGGGCTAGCCAAAAACATTCAGTACTTC. It codes for CAWSAPWGGLAKNIQYF.

This clone was picked up a small number of times. V usage is TRBV28 and J usage is TRBJ2-3, with D unresolved. Germline CDR1 MDHEN, CDR2 SYDVKM. CDR3 length: 13 amino acids. Between the trimmed V and J ends, which lost 10 bases and 0 bases, there was a span of 11 bases. CDR3 nucleotide sequence: TGTGCCATTCTGAGGCCGAGCACAGATACGCAGTATTTT. This codes for CAILRPSTDTQYF.

The V call is TRBV4-3, the J call TRBJ1-2; a weak D match, TRBD1 (5 bases). Germline lookup yields CDR1 LGHNA and CDR2 YSLEER. Trimming stripped 2 bases from V and 8 bases from J, with 18 bases between. The CDR3 has 15 residues. CDR3 nucleotide sequence: TGCGCCAGCAGCCAAATAACCAGGGAGAACGGCGGCTACACCTTC. It specifies CASSQITRENGGYTF.

The rearrangement uses TRBV7-3 and TRBJ2-5, with no clear D. Germline V lookup: CDR1 SGHTA, CDR2 FQGTGA. This CDR3 has 13 amino acids. V was trimmed by 1 base and J by 5 bases, leaving 8 bases between them. The CDR3 spells CASSLSPRETQYF. The CDR3 DNA follows: TGTGCCAGCAGCTTAAGTCCAAGGGAGACCCAGTACTTC. Looking up the rest from reference TRBV7-3 and TRBJ2-5 gives the full variable domain: GAGVSQTPSNKVTEKGKYVELRCDPISGHTALYWYRQSLGQGPEFLIYFQGTGAADDSGLPNDRFFAVRPEGSVSTLKIQRTERGDSAVYLCASSLSPRETQYFGPGTRLLVL.

This clone was seen more than once but under ten times. The chain is built from TRBV7-2 and TRBJ2-5; 9 bases match TRBD2. Germline V CDR1 and CDR2: SGHTA, FQGNSA. The CDR3 length is 16 residues. V dropped 5 bases and J dropped 2; count of bases not matched to a gene: 9. This CDR3 is CASSRSAGGKQETQYF. The CDR3 DNA follows: TGTGCCAGCAGCAGATCAGCGGGGGGCAAACAAGAGACCCAGTACTTC.

This chain uses TRBV9 with TRBJ1-6; 8 bases line up with TRBD1. With 4 bases clipped from V and 6 bases from J, the junction kept 3 bases outside the gene matches. The CDR3 runs to 14 residues. Germline CDR1 and CDR2: SGDLS and YYNGEE. CDR3 coding DNA: TGTGCCAGCAGCTTGGGACAGGCTAATTCACCCCTCCACTTT. It codes for CASSLGQANSPLHF.